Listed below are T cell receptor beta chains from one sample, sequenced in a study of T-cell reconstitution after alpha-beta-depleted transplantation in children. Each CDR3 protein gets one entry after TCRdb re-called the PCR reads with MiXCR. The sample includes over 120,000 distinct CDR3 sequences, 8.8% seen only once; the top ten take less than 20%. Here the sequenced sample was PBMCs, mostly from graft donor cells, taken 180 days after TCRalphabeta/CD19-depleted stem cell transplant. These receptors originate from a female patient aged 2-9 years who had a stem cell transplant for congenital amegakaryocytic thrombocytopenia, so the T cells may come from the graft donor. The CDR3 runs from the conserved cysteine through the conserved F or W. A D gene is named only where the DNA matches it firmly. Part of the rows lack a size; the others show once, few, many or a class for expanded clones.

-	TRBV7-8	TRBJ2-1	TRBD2	TGTGCCAGCAGCCCCTGGGTAGCGGGGGGGCTATACAATGAGCAGTTCTTC	CASSPWVAGGLYNEQFF
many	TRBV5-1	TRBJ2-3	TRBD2	TGCGCCAGCAGCTTGGGGGGACTAGCTTCTCCCACAGATACGCAGTATTTT	CASSLGGLASPTDTQYF
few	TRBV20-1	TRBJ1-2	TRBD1	TGCAGTGCCGGGACAGCCTTAACACCTCTATTAGGCTACACCTTC	CSAGTALTPLLGYTF
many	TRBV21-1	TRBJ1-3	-	TGTGCCAGCAGCAGGGAGACAATTGGAAACACCATATATTTT	CASSRETIGNTIYF
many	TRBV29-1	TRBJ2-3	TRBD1	TGCAGCGTTGAACCGGCCTTTACAGGGGGCATCACGCAGTATTTT	CSVEPAFTGGITQYF
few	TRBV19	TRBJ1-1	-	TGTGCCAGTAGTATTTTTTACGGCAGTGAAGCTTTCTTT	CASSIFYGSEAFF
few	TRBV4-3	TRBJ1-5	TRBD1	TGCGCCAGCAGCCAAGCCCTGGACAGGGCCCAGCCCCAGCATTTT	CASSQALDRAQPQHF
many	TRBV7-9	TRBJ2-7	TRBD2	TGTGCCAGCAGCTTAGGACTAGCCCGCGAGCAGTACTTC	CASSLGLAREQYF
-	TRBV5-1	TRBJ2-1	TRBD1	TGCGCCAGCAGCGGGGGACAGGGGGATTACAATGAGCAGTTCTTC	CASSGGQGDYNEQFF
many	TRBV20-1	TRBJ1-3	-	TGCAGTGCTAGAGGAGGATTATTCACGGGAAACACCATATATTTT	CSARGGLFTGNTIYF
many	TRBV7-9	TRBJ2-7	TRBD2	TGTGCCAGCAGCCGGACTAGCGGCTACGAGCAGTACTTC	CASSRTSGYEQYF
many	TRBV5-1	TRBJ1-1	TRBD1	TGCGCCAGCAGCTGGACAGGGTTGAACACTGAAGCTTTCTTT	CASSWTGLNTEAFF
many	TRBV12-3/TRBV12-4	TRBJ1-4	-	TGTGCCAGCAGTCGCACAGGGAAATCTGAAAAACTGTTTTTT	CASSRTGKSEKLFF
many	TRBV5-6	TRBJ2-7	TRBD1	TGTGCCAGCAGCATCTTCGGGACAGGGGGCTACGAGCAGTACTTC	CASSIFGTGGYEQYF
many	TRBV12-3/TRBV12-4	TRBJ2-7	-	TGTGCCAGCAGTCACGGGACTGATGCCTACGAGCAGTACTTC	CASSHGTDAYEQYF
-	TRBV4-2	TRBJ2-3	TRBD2	TGTGCCAGCAGCCAAAACGTCGGGACTAGCGGGGGTCATACGCAGTATTTT	CASSQNVGTSGGHTQYF
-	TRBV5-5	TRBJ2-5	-	TGTGCCAGCAGCCGTCTGGCGAGGGAGACCCAGTACTTC	CASSRLARETQYF
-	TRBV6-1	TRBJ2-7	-	TGTGCCAGCGGTGGGGGCGGGATGGGCTACGAGCAGTACTTC	CASGGGGMGYEQYF
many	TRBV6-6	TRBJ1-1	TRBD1	TGTGCCAGCAGAGGACCCGGGACAGGGAAAGCTTTCTTT	CASRGPGTGKAFF
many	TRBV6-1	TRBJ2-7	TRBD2	TGTGCCAGCAACCCCTCTGCAGCGGGAAGCTCCTACGAGCAGTACTTC	CASNPSAAGSSYEQYF
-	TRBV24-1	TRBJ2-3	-	TGTGCCACCAGTGTTGGTTTCACAGATACGCAGTATTTT	CATSVGFTDTQYF
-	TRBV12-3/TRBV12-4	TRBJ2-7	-	TGTGCCAGCAGAAGACAGTTCTACGAGCAGTACTTC	CASRRQFYEQYF
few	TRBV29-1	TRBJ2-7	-	TGCAGCGTTGTGTACGTAGGGAGACCCTACGAGCAGTACTTC	CSVVYVGRPYEQYF
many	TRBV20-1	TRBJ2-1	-	TGCAGTGCAGGCACTATACGGTACAATGAGCAGTTCTTC	CSAGTIRYNEQFF
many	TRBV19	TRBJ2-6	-	TGTGCCAGTAGCCGGTTTGCCAGCTCTGGGGCCAACGTCCTGACTTTC	CASSRFASSGANVLTF
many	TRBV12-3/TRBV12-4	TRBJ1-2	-	TGTGCCAGCAGAGTGCCGGGGGACAACTCCAGATTTAACTATGGCTACACCTTC	CASRVPGDNSRFNYGYTF
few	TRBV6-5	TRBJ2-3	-	TGTGCCAGCAGCCTTACTAGCCCAGATACGCAGTATTTT	CASSLTSPDTQYF
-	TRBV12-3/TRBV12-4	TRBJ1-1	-	TGTGCCAGCAGTTTATGGGGGGTGACTGAAGCTTTCTTT	CASSLWGVTEAFF
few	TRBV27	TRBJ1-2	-	TGTGCCAGCAGTCCCCCAGGGCTGTGGGGCTACACCTTC	CASSPPGLWGYTF
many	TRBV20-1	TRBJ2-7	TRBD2	TGCAGTGCTAGAGGCAGGACTAGCTCCTACGAGCAGTACTTC	CSARGRTSSYEQYF
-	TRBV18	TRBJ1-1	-	TGTGCCAGCTCACCACCTACTCCGGGGTGGACTGAAGCTTTCTTT	CASSPPTPGWTEAFF
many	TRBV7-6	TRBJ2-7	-	TGTGCCAGCAGCCCCCGTGTTGGGCCGCTCTACGAGCAGTACTTC	CASSPRVGPLYEQYF
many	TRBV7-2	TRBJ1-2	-	TGTGCCAGCAGCTTAGGCGGAGGGATATATGGCTACACCTTC	CASSLGGGIYGYTF
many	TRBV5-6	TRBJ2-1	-	TGTGCCAGCAGCTTGATTCGGAGCTCCTACAATGAGCAGTTCTTC	CASSLIRSSYNEQFF
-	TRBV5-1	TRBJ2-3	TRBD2	TGCGCCAGCAGCTTAGGTGTGGGACTAACTAGCACAGATACGCAGTATTTT	CASSLGVGLTSTDTQYF